This paragraph reports one T cell receptor (beta chain). Its antigen is as yet unknown. The data stem from a study of T cell clusters in autoimmune cytopenias. Study-wide points: Primary autoimmune cytopenia patients appeared to lack physiological T cell clusters present in healthy donors. TRB repertoire shifts in secondary cytopenia and chronic lymphocytic leukemia mostly reflected lymphoma, not autoimmunity.

TRB was amplified by touch-down multiplex PCR, primer pools A and B combined. TCRdb reprocessed the multiplex PCR reads, keeping one entry per CDR3 protein, no DNA. The sample totals roughly 15,000 distinct CDR3 sequences. About 37,500 genome equivalents of blood DNA were amplified for TRB. The germline CDR1 and CDR2 sequences are MNHEY and SVGAGI. The CDR3 spans 12 residues. The same sample was also studied in work on T cell repertoires in aging, cancer and after chemotherapy. From that study: Healthy donors lost TCR diversity with age mainly through richness, cancer patients through richness and evenness.

The chain is built from TRBV6-5 and TRBJ2-1. The clonotype was recovered from a human donor in good health. The sample comprised peripheral blood. The CDR3 region is CASSHIDNEQFF.